What follows is one T cell receptor beta chain and its context. Its specificity is unknown. The sample originates from a study of T cell repertoires in cytomegalovirus infection. Overall study context: Selection of CMV epitopes for the study included recently identified HLA-C-restricted and well-studied HLA-B-restricted ones. Matching HLA type, along with CMV infection, was indicated by public TCR beta signatures.

General study results and limits: Individuals carrying CMV plus the relevant HLA were identified by cumulative frequency of public TCR beta families. The response measured ex vivo was dominated by TCR beta clonotypes (HLA-C-restricted and CMV-specific).

TCRdb reprocessed the reads via MiXCR and lists one record per CDR3 protein. The table records hundreds of thousands of distinct CDR3 sequences, around a third of them present only once. J gave up 4 bases and V 3 bases, and 6 bases lay outside the gene matches. In germline, CDR1 is LNHNV, CDR2 YYDKDF (reference sequence). The CDR3 contains 15 residues. V gene TRBV15 combines with J gene TRBJ2-3; TRBD2 matches at 8 bases. Sequences were derived from cultured CD8+ T cells from PBMCs, sampled from culture after CMV antigen stimulation. The source is a human donor in good health (CMV status not recorded). Some clones in this sample may be carry-over from other donors' samples. The chain's CDR3 is CATSSPAGAADTQYF. DNA of the CDR3: TGTGCCACCAGCAGCCCAGCGGGGGCGGCAGATACGCAGTATTTT.